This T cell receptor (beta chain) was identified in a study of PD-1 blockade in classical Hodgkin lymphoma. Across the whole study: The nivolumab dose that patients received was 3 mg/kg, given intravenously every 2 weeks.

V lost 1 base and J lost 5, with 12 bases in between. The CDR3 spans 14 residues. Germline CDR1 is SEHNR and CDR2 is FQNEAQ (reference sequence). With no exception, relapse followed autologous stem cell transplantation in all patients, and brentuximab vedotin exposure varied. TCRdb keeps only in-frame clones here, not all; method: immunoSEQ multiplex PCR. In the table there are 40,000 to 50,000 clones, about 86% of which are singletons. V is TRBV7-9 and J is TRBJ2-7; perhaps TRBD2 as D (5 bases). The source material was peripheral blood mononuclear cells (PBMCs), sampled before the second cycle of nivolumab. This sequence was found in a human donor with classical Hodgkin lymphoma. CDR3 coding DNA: TGTGCCAGCAGCTTAGGTGCGGGTATCCACGAGCAGTACTTC. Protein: CASSLGAGIHEQYF. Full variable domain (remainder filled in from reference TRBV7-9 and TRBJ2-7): DTGVSQNPRHKITKRGQNVTFRCDPISEHNRLYWYRQTLGQGPEFLTYFQNEAQLEKSRLLSDRFSAERPKGSFSTLEIQRTEQGDSAMYLCASSLGAGIHEQYFGPGTRLTVT.